The text below deals with one T cell receptor beta chain. Its antigen remains unidentified. Base qualities are not provided; no much larger clone lies one nucleotide away. This was a case-control study nested in a cohort of healthcare workers in London, UK, who had nasopharyngeal swab PCR tests and blood samples taken every week. Healthcare workers were enrolled in the week of the UK lockdown, from 23 to 31 March 2020, and were followed every week for up to 16 weeks. The library relied on 5' RACE. The reads were generated on a NextSeq 500. To correct for sequencing error and PCR bias, the TCR library protocol tagged individual cDNA molecules with unique molecular identifiers. Sequencing covered both TCR alpha and beta chains, and within each sample the abundances of alpha and beta sequences were tightly co-correlated. Regarding the original processing steps: Decombinator V4 was used to annotate TCR sequences for V gene, J gene and CDR3. TCRs were defined as expanded if a significant change between any two time points was detected under a Poisson model with p below 0.0001. TCR abundances were normalised to the total number of TCRs sequenced in each sample and reported as counts per million. TRAV1-2 paired with TRAJ12, TRAJ20 or TRAJ33 defined MAIT TCRs, while TRAV10 paired with TRAJ18 defined iNKT TCRs. VDJdb, accessed 1 November 2021, was searched for CMV, EBV and SARS-CoV-2 annotated TCRs, with TCRs annotated for multiple antigens excluded. TCRdb reworked the public reads: Q25 trimming with fastp, MiXCR clone assembly, productive beta chains retained. For every CDR3 protein sequence, its rows merge into one entry that carries the most common genes and DNA. Here the V and J calls rest on TCRdb's processing, not on the authors' analysis. The sample profile shows around 80,000 distinct CDR3 sequences; over 10% of them were found once. The top ten clonotypes cover nearly 6% of the sample.

These data originate in a study of early T cells in non-severe SARS-CoV-2 infection (dated by TCRdb to about 2021). With regard to the full study: Because TCR sequencing was done on bulk RNA from unsorted whole blood, the alpha and beta chains could not be paired.

Measured from the cysteine to the phenylalanine, the CDR3 is 14 residues long. The kept DNA is CDR3 alone, 42 bases in frame from the first base. V was cut back by 4 bases and J by 10 bases, leaving a gap of 17 bases between them. The germline V gene (reference sequence) gives CDR1 as SEHNR and CDR2 as FQNEAQ. Points the paper makes about the study in general: Matching against VDJdb was skewed toward anti-spike CD8 responses, likely underestimated virus-specific expansions, and missed private and CD4 specificities.

Sequenced sample: whole blood. This sequence was found in an adult who was a healthcare worker with PCR-confirmed SARS-CoV-2 infection or an uninfected control (not recorded which). This sequence uses TRBV7-9 and TRBJ2-1, with the identity of the D gene unclear. CDR3 loop: CASSSISLDAEQFF. The DNA sequence is TGTGCCAGCAGCTCCATTAGCCTGGATGCGGAGCAGTTCTTC.